Each of the 7 T cell receptor beta chains below was sequenced from the same sample in a study of technical replicates of blood from a few donors. Sequencing was performed with immunoSEQ multiplex PCR; in TCRdb, only in-frame clones are kept and a portion is missing. Here the sample spans over 90,000 clones, around 95% being singletons. Input material: T cells isolated from PBMCs. These receptors were collected from a human donor in good health.

The chain carries TRBV19 and TRBJ1-1; tentatively, D is TRBD1 (6 bases). The CDR3 has 13 amino acids. Trimming cost V 5 bases and J 9 bases, with 16 bases left between them. CDR1 is LNHDA and CDR2 is SQIVND in the germline V gene (reference sequence). Here the CDR3 DNA reads TGTGCCAGTAGTGCATCCCCGGGACACCAAGCTTTCTTT. Protein sequence: CASSASPGHQAFF.

The V call is TRBV28, the J call TRBJ2-4; perhaps TRBD1 as D (6 bases). V lost 5 bases and J 0 bases, leaving 11 bases between the germline ends. The length of the CDR3 is 15 residues. The germline CDR1 and CDR2 sequences are MDHEN and SYDVKM. The CDR3 bases are TGTGCCAGCAGTCTGCGAGGGGGAGCCAAAAACATTCAGTACTTC. Translation gives CASSLRGGAKNIQYF. The whole variable domain, remainder taken from reference TRBV28 and TRBJ2-4, is DVKVTQSSRYLVKRTGEKVFLECVQDMDHENMFWYRQDPGLGLRLIYFSYDVKMKEKGDIPEGYSVSREKKERFSLILESASTNQTSMYLCASSLRGGAKNIQYFGAGTRLSVL.

This chain uses TRBV5-1 with TRBJ2-7; TRBD1 might be the D (6 bases). This CDR3 is built from 14 residues. Germline CDR1 and CDR2: SGHRS and YFSETQ. The V end lost 4 bases, the J end lost 3 bases, and 14 bases lay between the germline ends. The chain's CDR3 is CASSTSGGSYEQYF. CDR3 nucleotide sequence: TGCGCCAGCAGCACATCTGGGGGCAGCTACGAGCAGTACTTC. Combining the CDR3 with reference TRBV5-1 and TRBJ2-7 gives the whole variable domain KAGVTQTPRYLIKTRGQQVTLSCSPISGHRSVSWYQQTPGQGLQFLFEYFSETQRNKGNFPGRFSGRQFSNSRSEMNVSTLELGDSALYLCASSTSGGSYEQYFGPGTRLTVT.

The chain combines TRBV28 with TRBJ2-7; 8 nucleotides agree with TRBD1. Germline V gives CDR1 MDHEN, CDR2 SYDVKM. This CDR3 spans 14 amino acids. The J segment lost 6 bases and the V segment lost 5 bases, leaving 9 bases of the junction unmatched. CDR3 in DNA: TGTGCCAGCAGTCAAGAAAAGGACAGGGCCGAGCAGTACTTC. It specifies CASSQEKDRAEQYF.

This chain joins TRBV10-1 and TRBJ2-5; 8 nucleotides line up with TRBD1. CDR1 WNHNN and CDR2 SYGVQD come from the germline V gene (reference sequence). This CDR3 spans 15 amino acids. J gave up 2 bases and V 2 bases, and 4 bases lay outside the gene matches. This CDR3 reads CASSEGTGGQETQYF. CDR3 nucleotide sequence: TGCGCCAGCAGTGAGGGGACAGGCGGACAAGAGACCCAGTACTTC.

To note about this clone: One end of the junction fails to match germline, which may point to a read error. V usage is TRBV19 and J usage is TRBJ1-1; D is undetermined. The germline gives CDR1 LNHDA, CDR2 SQIVND (reference sequence). This CDR3 region has 13 residues. The CDR3 reads CASRIPTSRHFLF. CDR3 sequence (DNA): TGTGCCAGTAGAATCCCGACCTCCAGGCACTTCCTCTTT.

The chain has TRBV7-3 and TRBJ2-2; TRBD2 matches at 12 bases. Germline assignment: CDR1 SGHTA and CDR2 FQGTGA. This CDR3 has 17 amino acids. J was trimmed by 3 bases and V by 5 bases; bases with no gene match: 7. The CDR3 nucleotides read TGTGCCAGCAGCCCACTAGCGGGGGGTTTTGACACCGGGGAGCTGTTTTTT. This translates into CASSPLAGGFDTGELFF.